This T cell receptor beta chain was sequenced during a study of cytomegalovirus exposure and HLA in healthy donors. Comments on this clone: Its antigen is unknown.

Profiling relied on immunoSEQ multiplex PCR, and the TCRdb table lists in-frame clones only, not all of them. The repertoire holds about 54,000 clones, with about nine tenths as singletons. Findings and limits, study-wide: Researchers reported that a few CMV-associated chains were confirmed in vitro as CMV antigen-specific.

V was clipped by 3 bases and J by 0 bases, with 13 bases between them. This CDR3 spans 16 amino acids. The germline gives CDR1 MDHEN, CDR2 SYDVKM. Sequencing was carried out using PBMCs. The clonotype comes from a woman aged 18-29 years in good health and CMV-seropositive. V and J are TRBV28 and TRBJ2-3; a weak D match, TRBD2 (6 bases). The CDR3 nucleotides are TGTGCCAGCAGTTTGTTCGGCGGGGTAAGCACAGATACGCAGTATTTT. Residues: CASSLFGGVSTDTQYF.